The 25 T cell receptor beta chains presented below share a single source sample, sequenced in a study of blood T cell repertoires in COVID-19. Sequencing used immunoSEQ multiplex PCR; TCRdb keeps in-frame clones, though not all of them. The sample lists 15,000 to 20,000 clones, 85% to 90% occurring once. Sequences were obtained from peripheral blood. These receptors were collected from a woman in her sixties or seventies with active COVID-19.

This clone turned up a few times. The gene calls are TRBV29-1 and TRBJ1-5, with TRBD1 matching 9 bases. Germline V gene data show CDR1 as SQVTM and CDR2 as ANQGSEA. The V gene end was trimmed by 6 bases and the J gene end by 4 bases; junction bases not matched to a gene: 4. The CDR3 totals 13 residues. CDR3 bases: TGCAGCGTGGGACAGGGTTCGAATCAGCCCCAGCATTTT. It codes for CSVGQGSNQPQHF.

The J gene is TRBJ1-2, the V gene TRBV6-2 or TRBV6-3; no firm D call. The CDR3 has 13 amino acids. The V and J ends lost 5 bases and 6 bases respectively, with 13 bases between them. The germline V gene has CDR1 MNHEY and CDR2 SVGEGT. The CDR3 region is CASSPRVGDGYTF. The CDR3 DNA sequence: TGTGCCAGCAGTCCCCGGGTAGGAGATGGCTACACCTTC.

The chain recombines TRBV4-1 with TRBJ1-1; a possible D gene is TRBD1 (6 bases). The CDR3 sequence is 13 residues long. Trimming took off 4 bases at V and 4 bases at J, with 10 bases between the two ends. CDR1 MGHRA and CDR2 YSYEKL come from the germline V gene. The CDR3 loop is CASSPPRGTEAFF. For the CDR3, the DNA is TGCGCCAGCAGCCCCCCCAGGGGCACTGAAGCTTTCTTT.

This CDR3 reads CASSWPGTGTTEAFF. The CDR3 DNA is TGTGCCAGCAGCTGGCCCGGGACAGGGACCACTGAAGCTTTCTTT. V gene TRBV5-4 combines with J gene TRBJ1-1, with 9 bases aligning to TRBD1. After removal of 3 bases from V and 4 bases from J, the junction contained 7 bases not matched to a gene. Germline assignment: CDR1 SGHNT and CDR2 YYREEE (reference sequence). This CDR3 is 15 amino acids long.

This clone was detected once. V and J are TRBV5-8 and TRBJ2-1; 14 bases agree with TRBD2. From germline, CDR1 is SGHTS and CDR2 YDEGEE. The CDR3 extends over 16 amino acids. Unmatched junction bases numbered 7, after V lost 5 bases and J lost 6 bases. The CDR3: CASSSGTSGRSNEQFF. CDR3 coding DNA: TGTGCCAGCAGTTCCGGGACTAGCGGGAGATCCAATGAGCAGTTCTTC.

In its sample, this clone was seen a few times. The CDR3 loop is CASRRGGGSQPQHF. CDR3 coding DNA: TGTGCCAGCAGGAGGGGAGGTGGGAGTCAGCCCCAGCATTTT. The gene calls are TRBV2 and TRBJ1-5; perhaps TRBD1 as D (5 bases). V was pared by 6 bases and J by 6 bases, with 15 bases between. Germline V gives CDR1 SNHLY, CDR2 FYNNEI. The CDR3 contains 14 residues.

This clone is a singleton in its sample. The chain carries TRBV11-2 and TRBJ1-4; D gene ambiguous. V was cut by 5 bases and J by 5 bases, with 12 bases left in between. This CDR3 is 14 amino acids long. Germline assignment: CDR1 SGHAT and CDR2 FQNNGV. In DNA form, the CDR3 reads TGTGCCAGCAGCCCAGAGGGCTTGAATGAAAAACTGTTTTTT. Encoded protein: CASSPEGLNEKLFF. Full variable domain (missing parts from reference TRBV11-2 and TRBJ1-4): EAGVAQSPRYKIIEKRQSVAFWCNPISGHATLYWYQQILGQGPKLLIQFQNNGVVDDSQLPKDRFSAERLKGVDSTLKIQPAKLEDSAVYLCASSPEGLNEKLFFGSGTQLSVL.

The CDR3 nucleotides are TGTGCCAGCAGCCCGGAAATAATTCGGACAGGGGGCTTGACTGAAGCTTTCTTT. It yields the protein CASSPEIIRTGGLTEAFF. The chain recombines TRBV7-8 with TRBJ1-1; TRBD1 aligns across 11 bases. CDR3 size: 18 residues. With 5 bases clipped from V and 5 bases from J, the junction kept 16 bases outside the gene matches. Germline V lookup: CDR1 SGHVS, CDR2 FQNEAQ.

This chain links TRBV2 with TRBJ1-1; D uncertain. V lost 7 bases to trimming and J lost 4 bases, with 7 bases between them. This CDR3 has 11 residues. Germline CDR1 and CDR2: SNHLY and FYNNEI. In nucleotides, the CDR3 is TGTGCCAGCATCCAGGCCACTGAAGCTTTCTTT. Translating it yields CASIQATEAFF.

This clone was recorded once. This rearrangement joins TRBV18 to TRBJ2-7; 9 bases map to TRBD1. Trimming cost V 8 bases and J 3 bases; bases outside gene matches: 8. The CDR3 loop spans 14 amino acids. Germline V gene data show CDR1 as KGHSH and CDR2 as LQKENI. The CDR3 loop is CASTTGTGIYEQYF. In nucleotides, the CDR3 is TGTGCCAGCACCACCGGGACAGGGATCTACGAGCAGTACTTC. The full variable domain, with the rest looked up from reference TRBV18 and TRBJ2-7, is NAGVMQNPRHLVRRRGQEARLRCSPMKGHSHVYWYRQLPEEGLKFMVYLQKENIIDESGMPKERFSAEFPKEGPSILRIQQVVRGDSAAYFCASTTGTGIYEQYFGPGTRLTVT.

The chain recombines TRBV9 with TRBJ2-6, with 10 bases fitting TRBD1. V trimming: 4 bases; J trimming: 0 bases; junction bases outside the gene matches: 4. CDR1 and CDR2 from the germline V gene are SGDLS and YYNGEE. There are 17 residues in the CDR3. CDR3: CASSKRQGASGANVLTF. The DNA for the CDR3 is TGTGCCAGCAGCAAACGACAGGGGGCCTCTGGGGCCAACGTCCTGACTTTC.

The CDR3 DNA sequence: TGTGCCAGCAGCCACTCTGATTCCGGGGGGGGAGGAGAGACCCAGTACTTC. Amino acids: CASSHSDSGGGGETQYF. The chain employs TRBV3-1 (or the pseudogene TRBV3-2) and TRBJ2-5; 8 bases match TRBD2. This CDR3 has 17 residues. Germline CDR1 reads LGHDT; CDR2 reads YNNKEL (reference sequence). The trim removed 3 bases at V and 4 bases at J, leaving 13 bases unmatched.

The CDR3, as DNA: TGTGCCAGCAGCGTCGGACTCGGGGGAGTCTACAATGAGCAGTTCTTC. This codes for CASSVGLGGVYNEQFF. The chain carries TRBV9 and TRBJ2-1; a weak D match, TRBD2 (6 bases). Germline values: CDR1 SGDLS, CDR2 YYNGEE. This CDR3 is built from 16 residues. The V end lost 2 bases, the J end lost 3 bases, and 15 bases lay between the germline ends.

In this sample, this clone turned up a few times. The J gene is TRBJ2-3, the V gene TRBV21-1; the table calls TRBD1, which could not be checked here. TRBV21-1 is assigned pseudogene status. The CDR3 runs 20 residues. CDR3 protein: CASSATGTGTFCTSTDTQYF. The CDR3 nucleotides are TGTGCCAGCAGCGCGACCGGGACAGGGACCTTTTGTACTAGCACAGATACGCAGTATTTT.

The genes are TRBV3-1 (or the pseudogene TRBV3-2) and TRBJ1-6; tentative D call: TRBD1 (5 bases). V shed 1 base and J shed 8 bases, with 6 bases lying between them. From germline, CDR1 is LGHDT and CDR2 YNNKEL (reference sequence). CDR3 size: 13 residues. In nucleotides, the CDR3 is TGTGCCAGCAGCCAAGCGGGGGATTCACCCCTCCACTTT. Translated, it gives CASSQAGDSPLHF.

This clone was detected once. The rearrangement uses TRBV7-9 and TRBJ2-7; the match to TRBD2 covers 7 bases. Germline loops: CDR1 SEHNR, CDR2 FQNEAQ (reference sequence). The CDR3 totals 13 residues. Trimming took 6 bases from V and 4 from J; bases not matched to a gene: 6. This CDR3 is CASSWGGGYEQYF. Written as DNA, the CDR3 is TGTGCCAGCAGTTGGGGCGGGGGTTACGAGCAGTACTTC.

V gene TRBV10-3 combines with J gene TRBJ1-2, with 8 bases identical to TRBD1. V lost 8 bases, J lost 2 bases, and 1 base stayed unmatched. Germline V gene sequence: CDR1 ENHRY, CDR2 SYGVKD. The CDR3 sequence is 12 residues long. The chain's CDR3 is CAIQGANYGYTF. CDR3 coding DNA: TGTGCCATCCAGGGGGCAAACTATGGCTACACCTTC.

The chain recombines TRBV19 with TRBJ2-7, with 7 bases that match TRBD1. CDR1 LNHDA and CDR2 SQIVND come from the germline V gene (reference sequence). The CDR3 is 14 residues long. V was pared by 3 bases and J by 4 bases, with 6 bases of the junction left unmatched. The CDR3: CASSMYGRGYEQYF. The DNA for the CDR3 is TGTGCCAGTAGTATGTACGGCAGGGGGTACGAGCAGTACTTC.

This sequence joins TRBV6-1 and TRBJ1-2; D is unclear. Between the trimmed V and J ends, which lost 2 bases and 4 bases, there was a span of 11 bases. The germline V gene encodes CDR1 MNHNS and CDR2 SASEGT. This CDR3 region has 14 residues. The CDR3 loop is CASSERGASYGYTF. The CDR3 DNA sequence: TGTGCCAGCAGTGAAAGAGGAGCCTCCTATGGCTACACCTTC.

This chain connects TRBV20-1 to TRBJ2-5; D might be TRBD1 (6 bases). This CDR3 is 11 amino acids long. CDR1 and CDR2 (germline): DFQATT, SNEGSKA (reference sequence). Deletions cut 5 bases from V and 5 bases from J, with 9 bases between. DNA for the CDR3: TGCAGTGCTCCAACAGGGGAGACCCAGTACTTC. Protein sequence: CSAPTGETQYF.

The chain combines TRBV2 with TRBJ2-5; D might be TRBD1 (5 bases). Trimming took 3 bases from V and 3 from J, leaving 17 bases between them. This CDR3 region has 16 residues. Germline assignment: CDR1 SNHLY and CDR2 FYNNEI. CDR3 coding DNA: TGTGCCAGCAGTGATCAGGGTACCCCAATTGAAGAGACCCAGTACTTC. Translating it yields CASSDQGTPIEETQYF.

The chain employs TRBV3-1 (or the pseudogene TRBV3-2) and TRBJ1-1; no clear D gene. CDR1 LGHDT and CDR2 YNNKEL come from the germline V gene (reference sequence). CDR3 length equals 14 residues. Trimming shortened V by 1 base and J by 5 bases, and 11 bases separated the two germline ends. CDR3 in amino acids: CASSQVDLFTEAFF. The CDR3 DNA is TGTGCCAGCAGCCAAGTTGACTTGTTTACTGAAGCTTTCTTT.

The rearrangement uses TRBV2 and TRBJ1-5; D is possibly TRBD1 (6 bases). The length of the CDR3 is 13 residues. V lost 5 bases, J lost 2 bases, and 7 bases lay in between. Germline V gene lookup returns CDR1 SNHLY and CDR2 FYNNEI. CDR3 in amino acids: CASSRTGNQPQHF. In DNA, the CDR3 is TGTGCCAGCAGTAGGACAGGCAATCAGCCCCAGCATTTT.

The chain links TRBV29-1 to TRBJ1-2, with no clear D. The germline gives CDR1 SQVTM, CDR2 ANQGSEA. V shed 4 bases and J shed 3 bases, with 21 bases lying between them. The CDR3 loop spans 16 amino acids. Here the CDR3 reads CSVGPGNEVEHYGYTF. CDR3 nucleotides: TGCAGCGTTGGCCCTGGTAACGAGGTTGAGCACTATGGCTACACCTTC.

J is TRBJ2-1 and V is TRBV4-2; TRBD2 matches at 7 bases. V trimming: 0 bases; J trimming: 9 bases; junction bases outside the gene matches: 11. From germline, CDR1 is LGHNA and CDR2 YNFKEQ. The CDR3 is made up of 16 amino acids. CDR3 in amino acids: CASSQERGTGSSEQFF. The CDR3 DNA is TGTGCCAGCAGCCAAGAGCGGGGGACTGGTAGTAGTGAGCAGTTCTTC.